The rows below give T cell receptor beta chains drawn from one sample of a study of blood T cell repertoires in COVID-19. TCRdb's copy holds only in-frame clones and misses some; the assay was immunoSEQ multiplex PCR. The repertoire holds a few hundred thousand clones, with about 87% as singletons. Sequencing was carried out using PBMCs or T cells enriched from blood (not recorded which). The receptors shown here come from a man in his forties in a cohort exposed to, infected with or recovered from COVID-19 (not recorded which). Both conserved end residues are part of each CDR3. A D gene is named only where the DNA matches it firmly. The size entry is marked missing in some rows and otherwise reads once, few, many or a size class.

v_gene,j_gene,abundance,len,d_gene,CDR3aa,CDR3nt
TRBV30,TRBJ2-2,few,16,TRBD2,CAWSLGLAGGTGELFF,TGTGCCTGGAGCCTCGGACTAGCGGGAGGCACCGGGGAGCTGTTTTTT
TRBV3-1/TRBV3-2,TRBJ1-3,.,14,.,CASSIQGSGNTIYF,TGTGCCAGCAGCATACAGGGATCCGGAAACACCATATATTTT
TRBV19,TRBJ1-4,.,13,.,CASSRARIEKLFF,TGTGCCAGTAGTAGAGCCAGGATTGAAAAACTGTTTTTT
TRBV7-2,TRBJ2-7,.,14,.,CASSLKNGQSEQYF,TGTGCCAGCAGCTTAAAAAACGGACAGAGCGAGCAGTACTTC
TRBV3-1/TRBV3-2,TRBJ1-6,.,14,TRBD1,CASPGQGGNSPLHF,TGTGCCAGCCCAGGACAGGGAGGAAATTCACCCCTCCACTTT
TRBV10-2,TRBJ1-1,.,13,.,CASSGGGWAEAFF,TGCGCCAGCAGCGGAGGTGGTTGGGCTGAAGCTTTCTTT
TRBV7-3,TRBJ2-2,.,19,TRBD2,CASSRSDTSGSWNTGELFF,TGTGCCAGCAGTAGAAGTGATACTAGCGGGAGTTGGAACACCGGGGAGCTGTTTTTT
TRBV25-1,TRBJ2-1,.,16,.,CASSDIGIGSYNEQFF,TGTGCCAGCAGTGATATCGGGATTGGCTCCTACAATGAGCAGTTCTTC
TRBV5-8,TRBJ2-7,.,17,.,CASSLLVALGAPYEQYF,TGTGCCAGCAGCTTGTTGGTCGCACTGGGGGCCCCCTACGAGCAGTACTTC
TRBV2,TRBJ2-7,once,13,TRBD1,CASTNQGAYEQYF,TGTGCCAGCACCAATCAGGGGGCTTACGAGCAGTACTTC
TRBV18,TRBJ2-1,.,17,TRBD2,CASSRLLAGLSYNEQFF,TGTGCCAGCTCACGACTCCTAGCGGGCCTCTCCTACAATGAGCAGTTCTTC
TRBV27,TRBJ2-7,few,14,.,CASTQGGASHEQYF,TGTGCCAGCACCCAAGGGGGGGCTAGTCACGAGCAGTACTTC
TRBV25-1,TRBJ2-1,.,13,TRBD2,CASTASGYNEQFF,TGTGCCAGCACTGCTAGCGGCTACAATGAGCAGTTCTTC
TRBV19,TRBJ1-2,.,15,.,CASKVDRTHADGYTF,TGTGCCAGTAAGGTCGACAGAACTCACGCGGATGGCTACACCTTC
TRBV21-1,TRBJ1-5,.,16,.,CASTPPEDRGGQPQHF,TGTGCCAGCACCCCCCCGGAGGACAGGGGGGGTCAGCCCCAGCATTTT
TRBV19,TRBJ1-2,.,16,TRBD1,CASSPTSGQTIYGYTF,TGTGCCAGTAGTCCCACCTCGGGACAGACTATCTATGGCTACACCTTC
TRBV6-2/TRBV6-3,TRBJ1-6,.,12,.,CASSYGWRTLHF,TGTGCCAGCAGTTACGGTTGGAGGACCCTCCACTTT
TRBV29-1,TRBJ1-1,.,12,.,CSVSQGDTEAFF,TGCAGCGTTTCACAGGGAGACACTGAAGCTTTCTTT
TRBV3-1/TRBV3-2,TRBJ1-5,.,14,TRBD1,CASSPDRVNQPQHF,TGTGCCAGCAGCCCGGACAGGGTGAATCAGCCCCAGCATTTT
TRBV28,TRBJ1-6,.,15,TRBD1,CASSAPGQGNSPLHF,TGTGCCAGCAGTGCCCCGGGACAGGGCAATTCACCCCTCCACTTT
TRBV28,TRBJ2-3,.,16,.,CASSFGGNSQTDTQYF,TGTGCCAGCAGTTTTGGCGGGAATAGTCAGACAGATACGCAGTATTTT
TRBV11-2,TRBJ2-3,few,16,TRBD2,CASDPGGLAVTDTQYF,TGTGCCAGCGATCCTGGGGGACTAGCGGTCACAGATACGCAGTATTTT
TRBV18,TRBJ1-2,once,15,.,CASSPPGGEGYGYTF,TGTGCCAGCTCACCACCTGGGGGGGAAGGCTATGGCTACACCTTC
TRBV10-3,TRBJ1-2,once,12,.,CAISDSEYGYTF,TGTGCCATCAGTGACTCAGAATATGGCTACACCTTC
TRBV5-6,TRBJ2-7,.,15,TRBD1,CASSHRDRAFYEQYF,TGTGCCAGCAGCCACCGGGACAGGGCTTTTTACGAGCAGTACTTC
TRBV20-1,TRBJ1-4,.,14,.,CSASKARFDEKLFF,TGCAGTGCTAGTAAGGCCAGGTTTGATGAAAAACTGTTTTTT
TRBV5-1,TRBJ2-5,once,16,TRBD1,CASRPGQELYQETQYF,TGCGCCAGCAGACCGGGACAGGAATTGTACCAAGAGACCCAGTACTTC
TRBV29-1,TRBJ1-2,.,13,TRBD1,CSARFRGRRGYTF,TGCAGCGCCCGCTTCAGGGGGCGCAGAGGCTACACCTTC
TRBV4-2,TRBJ2-1,once,14,.,CASGPGGSYNEQFF,TGTGCCAGCGGTCCCGGAGGCTCCTACAATGAGCAGTTCTTC
TRBV6-5,TRBJ1-2,.,15,.,CASRLDSAANYGYTF,TGTGCCAGCAGATTGGACAGCGCGGCTAACTATGGCTACACCTTC
TRBV10-2,TRBJ2-1,.,16,.,CASSDFGQSSYNEQFF,TGCGCCAGCAGTGACTTCGGACAGAGCTCCTACAATGAGCAGTTCTTC
TRBV21-1,TRBJ1-2,.,15,.,CASSKEGTGGPCYTF,TGTGCCAGCAGCAAAGAAGGGACAGGGGGCCCATGCTACACCTTC
TRBV6-5,TRBJ2-7,.,13,TRBD1,CASKTTGSYEQYF,TGTGCCAGCAAGACGACAGGGTCCTACGAGCAGTACTTC
TRBV9,TRBJ2-1,.,15,TRBD2,CASSVSTGGYNEQFF,TGTGCCAGCAGCGTATCTACGGGGGGCTACAATGAGCAGTTCTTC
TRBV19,TRBJ1-5,once,15,.,CASSTPAGDRQPQHF,TGTGCCAGTAGTACCCCTGCGGGTGATCGTCAGCCCCAGCATTTT
TRBV12-5,TRBJ2-3,.,11,.,CASGLDHTQYF,TGTGCTAGTGGCCTAGACCATACGCAGTATTTT
TRBV6-2/TRBV6-3,TRBJ2-3,.,16,.,CASSYPTRSPTDTQYF,TGTGCCAGCAGTTACCCGACTAGGTCCCCCACAGATACGCAGTATTTT
TRBV3-1/TRBV3-2,TRBJ2-7,.,12,.,CASSQASSEQYF,TGTGCCAGCAGCCAAGCGTCCTCCGAGCAGTACTTC
TRBV6-5,TRBJ1-2,.,15,TRBD1,CASSYEARGHYGYTF,TGTGCCAGCAGTTATGAGGCCAGGGGGCACTATGGCTACACCTTC
TRBV27,TRBJ2-7,.,14,.,CASSVRGLSYEQYF,TGTGCCAGCAGCGTGCGGGGACTCTCCTACGAGCAGTACTTC
TRBV29-1,TRBJ2-2,.,15,TRBD2,CSVGVAGGPNGELFF,TGCAGCGTGGGGGTAGCGGGAGGGCCCAACGGGGAGCTGTTTTTT
TRBV5-1,TRBJ1-4,.,13,.,CASSSATGEKLFF,TGCGCCAGCAGCTCTGCGACGGGGGAAAAACTGTTTTTT
TRBV19,TRBJ2-7,.,15,TRBD1,CASSKAGTGKNEQYF,TGTGCCAGTAGTAAGGCCGGGACAGGGAAAAACGAGCAGTACTTC
TRBV10-3,TRBJ2-2,.,15,.,CAIKGVGVPTGELFF,TGTGCCATCAAGGGGGTCGGGGTCCCGACCGGGGAGCTGTTTTTT